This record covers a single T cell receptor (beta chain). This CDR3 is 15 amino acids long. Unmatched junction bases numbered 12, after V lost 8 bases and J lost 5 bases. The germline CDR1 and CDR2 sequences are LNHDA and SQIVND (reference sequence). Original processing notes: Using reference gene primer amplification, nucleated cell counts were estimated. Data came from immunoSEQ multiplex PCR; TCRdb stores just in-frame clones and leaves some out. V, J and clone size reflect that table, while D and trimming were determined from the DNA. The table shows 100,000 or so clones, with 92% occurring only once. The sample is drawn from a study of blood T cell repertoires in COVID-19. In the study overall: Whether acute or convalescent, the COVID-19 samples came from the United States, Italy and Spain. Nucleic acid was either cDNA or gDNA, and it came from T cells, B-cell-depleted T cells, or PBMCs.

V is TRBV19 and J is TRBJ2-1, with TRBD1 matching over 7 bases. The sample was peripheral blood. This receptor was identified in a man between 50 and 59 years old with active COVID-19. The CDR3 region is CASGKGPGQNNEQFF. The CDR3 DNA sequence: TGTGCCAGTGGGAAGGGCCCGGGACAGAACAATGAGCAGTTCTTC. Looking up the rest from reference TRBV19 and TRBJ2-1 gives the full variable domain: DGGITQSPKYLFRKEGQNVTLSCEQNLNHDAMYWYRQDPGQGLRLIYYSQIVNDFQKGDIAEGYSVSREKKESFPLTVTSAQKNPTAFYLCASGKGPGQNNEQFFGPGTRLTVL.